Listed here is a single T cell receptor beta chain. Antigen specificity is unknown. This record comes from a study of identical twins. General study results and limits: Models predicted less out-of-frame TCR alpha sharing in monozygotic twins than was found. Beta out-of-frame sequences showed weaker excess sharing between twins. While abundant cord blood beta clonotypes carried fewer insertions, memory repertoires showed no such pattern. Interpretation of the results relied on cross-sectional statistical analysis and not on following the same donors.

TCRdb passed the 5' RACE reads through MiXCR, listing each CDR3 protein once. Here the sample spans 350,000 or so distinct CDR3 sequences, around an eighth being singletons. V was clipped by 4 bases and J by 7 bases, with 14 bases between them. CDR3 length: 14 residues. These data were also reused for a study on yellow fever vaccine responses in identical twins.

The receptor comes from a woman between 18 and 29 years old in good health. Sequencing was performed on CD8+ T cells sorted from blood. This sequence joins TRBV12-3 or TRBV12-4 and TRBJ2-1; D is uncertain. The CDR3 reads CASSSPPTRNEQFF. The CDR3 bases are TGTGCCAGCAGTTCTCCCCCGACTCGGAATGAGCAGTTCTTC.